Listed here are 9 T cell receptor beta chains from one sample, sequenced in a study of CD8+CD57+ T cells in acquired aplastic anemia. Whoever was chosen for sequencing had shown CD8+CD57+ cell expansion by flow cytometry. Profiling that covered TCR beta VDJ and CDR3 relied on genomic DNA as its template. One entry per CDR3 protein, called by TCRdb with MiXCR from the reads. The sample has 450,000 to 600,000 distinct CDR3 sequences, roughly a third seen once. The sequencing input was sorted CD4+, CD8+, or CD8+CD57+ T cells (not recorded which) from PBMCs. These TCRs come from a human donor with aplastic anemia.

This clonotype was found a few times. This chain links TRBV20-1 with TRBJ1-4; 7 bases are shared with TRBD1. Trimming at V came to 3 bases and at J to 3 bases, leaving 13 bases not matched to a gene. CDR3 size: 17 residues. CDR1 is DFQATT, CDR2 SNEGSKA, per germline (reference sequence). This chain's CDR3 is CSASFRQGLYANEKLFF. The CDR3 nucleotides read TGCAGTGCTAGTTTCCGACAGGGATTATACGCTAATGAAAAACTGTTTTTT.

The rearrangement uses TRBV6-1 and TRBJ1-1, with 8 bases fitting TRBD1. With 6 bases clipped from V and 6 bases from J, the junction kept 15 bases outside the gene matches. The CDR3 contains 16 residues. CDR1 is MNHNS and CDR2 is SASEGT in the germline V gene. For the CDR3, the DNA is TGTGCCAGCAGACCCCAAAGACAGGGGAGGAAAGCTGAAGCTTTCTTT. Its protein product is CASRPQRQGRKAEAFF.

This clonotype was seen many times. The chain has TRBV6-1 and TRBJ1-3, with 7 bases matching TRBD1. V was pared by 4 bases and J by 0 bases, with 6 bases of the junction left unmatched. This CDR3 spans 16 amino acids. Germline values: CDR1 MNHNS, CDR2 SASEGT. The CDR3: CASSVIGGFSGNTIYF. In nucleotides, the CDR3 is TGTGCCAGCAGTGTGATAGGGGGCTTCTCTGGAAACACCATATATTTT.

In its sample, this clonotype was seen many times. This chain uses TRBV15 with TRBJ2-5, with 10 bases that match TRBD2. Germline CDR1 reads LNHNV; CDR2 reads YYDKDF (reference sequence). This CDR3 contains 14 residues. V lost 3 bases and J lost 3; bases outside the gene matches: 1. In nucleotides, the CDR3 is TGTGCCACCAGCAGGCTAGCGGGAGAAGAGACCCAGTACTTC. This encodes CATSRLAGEETQYF. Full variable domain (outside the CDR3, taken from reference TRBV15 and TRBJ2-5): DAMVIQNPRYQVTQFGKPVTLSCSQTLNHNVMYWYQQKSSQAPKLLFHYYDKDFNNEADTPDNFQSRRPNTSFCFLDIRSPGLGDTAMYLCATSRLAGEETQYFGPGTRLLVL.

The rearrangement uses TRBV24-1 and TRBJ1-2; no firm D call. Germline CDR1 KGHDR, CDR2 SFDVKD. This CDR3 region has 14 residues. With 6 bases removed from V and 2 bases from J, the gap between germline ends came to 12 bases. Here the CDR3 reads CATSYVPANYGYTF. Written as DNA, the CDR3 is TGTGCCACCAGTTACGTGCCAGCAAACTATGGCTACACCTTC.

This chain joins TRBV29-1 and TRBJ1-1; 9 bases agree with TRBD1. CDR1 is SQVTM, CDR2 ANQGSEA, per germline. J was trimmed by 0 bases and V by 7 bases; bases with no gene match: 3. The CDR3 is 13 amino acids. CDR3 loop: CSAGTGMNTEAFF. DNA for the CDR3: TGCAGCGCCGGGACAGGGATGAACACTGAAGCTTTCTTT.

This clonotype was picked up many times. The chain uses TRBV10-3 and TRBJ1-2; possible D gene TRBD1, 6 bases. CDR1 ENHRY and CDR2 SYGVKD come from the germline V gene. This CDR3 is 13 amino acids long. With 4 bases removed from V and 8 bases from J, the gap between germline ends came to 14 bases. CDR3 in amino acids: CAISGDRSEGYTF. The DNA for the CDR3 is TGTGCCATCAGTGGAGACAGGTCTGAAGGCTACACCTTC.

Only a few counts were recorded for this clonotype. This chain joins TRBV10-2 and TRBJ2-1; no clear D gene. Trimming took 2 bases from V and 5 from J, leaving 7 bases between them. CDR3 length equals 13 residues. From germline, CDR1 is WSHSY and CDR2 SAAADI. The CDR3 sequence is CASSEPWDNEQFF. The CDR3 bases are TGCGCCAGCAGTGAGCCGTGGGACAATGAGCAGTTCTTC.

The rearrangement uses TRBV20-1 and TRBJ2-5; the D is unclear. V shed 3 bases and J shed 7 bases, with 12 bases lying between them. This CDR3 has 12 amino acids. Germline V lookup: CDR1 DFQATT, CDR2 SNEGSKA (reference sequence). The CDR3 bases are TGCAGTGCTAGTGCCCGTTTGGGGACCCAGTACTTC. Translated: CSASARLGTQYF.